This T cell receptor (beta chain) derives from a study of PD-L1 blockade in urothelial cancer. At the level of the study: Researchers looked at the blood 3 weeks (second dose) and 6 weeks after treatment began.

Trimming left V 6 bases short and J 7 bases short, with 18 bases between. The germline gives CDR1 MDHEN, CDR2 SYDVKM. This CDR3 has 15 amino acids. Into every PCR, synthetic TCR analog templates were spiked. Assay: immunoSEQ multiplex PCR; the TCRdb copy retains only in-frame clones and omits some. This sample has 20,000 to 30,000 clones; 75% to 90% occur once, and the top ten carry 31%. The genes are TRBV28 and TRBJ2-2; TRBD2 is a possible D gene (6 bases). The sample was PBMCs, taken around atezolizumab (anti-PD-L1) treatment. This TCR was recovered from a man aged 55 to 70 with urothelial cancer. The CDR3 sequence: CASSPPGAGGGELFF. CDR3 bases: TGTGCCAGCAGCCCCCCCGGGGCCGGGGGCGGGGAGCTGTTTTTT.